The 15 T cell receptor beta chains below all came from one sample that was sequenced in a study of blood T cell repertoires in COVID-19. Assay used: immunoSEQ multiplex PCR; TCRdb lists only in-frame clones, some missing. Among just over 350,000 clones, 80% to 90% were seen once, and the ten largest hold 7% to 7.5%. The sequencing input was peripheral blood. The receptors come from a woman in her sixties with COVID-19, enrolled during active disease.

V usage is TRBV18 and J usage is TRBJ1-2, with 8 positions matching TRBD1. V was pared by 3 bases and J by 2 bases, with 5 bases of the junction left unmatched. CDR1 KGHSH and CDR2 LQKENI come from the germline V gene. The CDR3 sequence is 15 residues long. In DNA form, the CDR3 reads TGTGCCAGCTCACCGACGCGGACAGGGAACTATGGCTACACCTTC. Protein: CASSPTRTGNYGYTF.

The chain employs TRBV5-4 and TRBJ2-1; 9 bases are a match to TRBD2. The CDR3 length is 16 residues. With 3 bases clipped from V and 7 bases from J, the junction kept 11 bases outside the gene matches. Germline V lookup: CDR1 SGHNT, CDR2 YYREEE (reference sequence). This CDR3 is CASSYEPAGGRNEQFF. CDR3 nucleotide sequence: TGTGCCAGCAGCTACGAACCAGCGGGGGGCCGAAATGAGCAGTTCTTC.

This sequence joins TRBV27 and TRBJ2-7; TRBD2 matches 9 bases. Germline values: CDR1 MNHEY, CDR2 SMNVEV (reference sequence). The trim removed 2 bases at V and 2 bases at J, leaving 4 bases unmatched. This CDR3 has 15 amino acids. CDR3: CASSLGRGGPYEQYF. As DNA, the CDR3 is TGTGCCAGCAGTTTAGGGCGGGGGGGACCCTACGAGCAGTACTTC.

This sequence joins TRBV5-4 and TRBJ1-2; the match to TRBD1 covers 7 bases. Germline trimming cut 5 bases from V and 2 bases from J; bases unmatched to any gene: 9. CDR3 length: 15 amino acids. Germline CDR1 and CDR2: SGHNT and YYREEE (reference sequence). The CDR3 region is CASSSRTGANYGYTF. The CDR3 DNA follows: TGTGCCAGCAGTTCCCGGACAGGAGCAAACTATGGCTACACCTTC.

CDR3 in DNA: TGTGCCAGCAGTTCCTCTTCGGGGTTGTATGTCGATGAGCAGTTCTTC. It yields the protein CASSSSSGLYVDEQFF. This rearrangement joins TRBV6-6 to TRBJ2-1; D perhaps matches TRBD2 (5 bases). Germline V CDR1 and CDR2: MNHNY, SVGAGI (reference sequence). V was shortened by 4 bases and J by 8 bases, with 21 bases between the two germline ends. The CDR3 totals 16 residues.

This clone has just a few counts. J is TRBJ1-3 and V is TRBV7-9; a possible D gene is TRBD1 (5 bases). Trimming removed 3 bases at V and 0 bases at J, with 18 bases between. Germline assignment: CDR1 SEHNR and CDR2 FQNEAQ (reference sequence). The CDR3 sequence is 18 residues long. The CDR3 spells CASSLGRRVLDSGNTIYF. CDR3 coding DNA: TGTGCCAGCAGCTTGGGTCGCAGGGTGTTGGACTCTGGAAACACCATATATTTT.

This sequence joins TRBV11-3 and TRBJ2-2, with TRBD1 matching 7 bases. Germline lookup yields CDR1 SGHNT and CDR2 YENEEA. V lost 1 base, J lost 4 bases, and 3 bases stayed unmatched. This CDR3 has 15 residues. CDR3 region: CASSLGAGGTGELFF. The CDR3 DNA reads as TGTGCCAGCAGCTTAGGGGCAGGGGGCACCGGGGAGCTGTTTTTT.

This rearrangement joins TRBV27 to TRBJ1-1, with 7 positions matching TRBD1. V lost 2 bases and J lost 11; bases outside the gene matches: 8. From germline, CDR1 is MNHEY and CDR2 SMNVEV (reference sequence). CDR3 length equals 13 residues. In DNA, the CDR3 is TGTGCCAGCAGTTTAAAAGGGGGCATGTATGCTTTCTTT. Protein: CASSLKGGMYAFF.

The chain is built from TRBV4-1 and TRBJ2-1; D uncertain. The V end lost 1 base, the J end lost 4 bases, and 20 bases lay between the germline ends. In germline, CDR1 is MGHRA, CDR2 YSYEKL. The CDR3 spans 18 residues. CDR3 nucleotides: TGCGCCAGCAGCCAAGGACCCTTAGCTTCGTTGAGTTACAATGAGCAGTTCTTC. Translating it yields CASSQGPLASLSYNEQFF.

This clone was observed once. The chain recombines TRBV5-6 with TRBJ2-3, with TRBD2 matching 13 bases. J lost 2 bases, V lost 5 bases, and 8 bases had no gene match. The germline V gene encodes CDR1 SGHDT and CDR2 YYEEEE. The CDR3 totals 17 residues. CDR3 coding DNA: TGTGCCAGCAGTCAATTGGGACTAGCGGGGACCACAGATACGCAGTATTTT. Encoded protein: CASSQLGLAGTTDTQYF.

The V and J genes are TRBV7-2 and TRBJ1-1, with a possible D match to TRBD1 (6 bases). The CDR3 is 14 residues long. V was pared by 2 bases and J by 3 bases, with 10 bases between. Per the germline V gene, CDR1 is SGHTA and CDR2 is FQGNSA. The CDR3 nucleotides read TGTGCCAGCAGCTTATCGGGGGGCTACACTGAAGCTTTCTTT. The encoded protein is CASSLSGGYTEAFF.

Regarding this clone: In the same sample, other DNA sequences code for this CDR3. The chain uses TRBV7-3 and TRBJ1-6, with a weak D call TRBD1 (5 bases). With 2 bases removed from V and 10 bases from J, the gap between germline ends came to 12 bases. The CDR3 totals 14 residues. Germline-derived CDR1 and CDR2 are SGHTA and FQGTGA. The CDR3 DNA reads as TGTGCCAGCAGCTTACAAGGGGCAGGCTCACCCCTCCACTTT. Its translation is CASSLQGAGSPLHF.

Remarks on this clone: Other DNA sequences in the sample encode the same CDR3. The V and J genes are TRBV9 and TRBJ2-1, with D hard to call. Per the germline V gene, CDR1 is SGDLS and CDR2 is YYNGEE. The CDR3 contains 15 residues. The germline V and J ends were trimmed by 0 bases and 1 base, with 8 bases remaining between them. The CDR3 protein is CASSVGQVSYNEQFF. For the CDR3, the DNA is TGTGCCAGCAGCGTAGGCCAGGTTTCCTACAATGAGCAGTTCTTC.

The V call is TRBV9, the J call TRBJ1-3; D is ambiguous. The germline V gene has CDR1 SGDLS and CDR2 YYNGEE. The ends were cut back, 4 bases at V and 0 bases at J, with 8 bases in the middle. The CDR3 is 14 residues long. CDR3 sequence reads: CASSQDSSGNTIYF. The DNA of the CDR3 is TGTGCCAGCAGCCAAGACTCCTCTGGAAACACCATATATTTT.

This rearrangement joins TRBV12-5 to TRBJ2-5, with D tentatively TRBD2 (6 bases). Germline-derived CDR1 and CDR2 are LGHNT and FRNRAP. The ends were cut back, 3 bases at V and 2 bases at J, with 16 bases in the middle. This CDR3 region has 16 residues. In nucleotides, the CDR3 is TGTGCTAGTGGTTTTCTTGTTGGAGGGTTACAAGAGACCCAGTACTTC. This codes for CASGFLVGGLQETQYF.